This is a list of T cell receptor beta chains from one sample in a study of blood T cell repertoires in COVID-19. Only in-frame clones appear in the TCRdb table, and some are missing; sequencing was by immunoSEQ multiplex PCR. The table has more than 150,000 clones, 60% to 85% seen once; the top ten hold roughly 17%. The sample comprised peripheral blood. The source is a man aged 60 to 69 with active or convalescent COVID-19. Both conserved end residues are part of each CDR3. Fields, in order: clone size, J gene, CDR3 length, D gene, V gene, CDR3 protein, CDR3 DNA. The D gene is left open where the match is weak. Clone size is not always given. Where it is, it says once, few, many or a class for expanded clones.

NA,TRBJ2-1,15,NA,TRBV5-1,CASSLYGAHRDEQFF,TGCGCCAGCAGCTTGTATGGGGCCCATCGCGATGAGCAGTTCTTC
NA,TRBJ2-7,15,NA,TRBV5-6,CASSLGPDPGDEQYF,TGTGCCAGCAGCTTGGGGCCGGACCCGGGGGACGAGCAGTACTTC
NA,TRBJ1-6,16,NA,TRBV10-3,CAISESVRGGNSPLHF,TGTGCCATCAGTGAGTCCGTAAGGGGAGGTAATTCACCCCTCCACTTT
NA,TRBJ2-7,17,TRBD1,TRBV4-2,CASSQRGTGGTTYEQYF,TGTGCCAGCAGCCAACGCGGGACAGGGGGCACTACCTACGAGCAGTACTTC
NA,TRBJ1-1,12,TRBD1,TRBV28,CASGTGRGEAFF,TGTGCCAGCGGGACAGGGAGAGGTGAAGCTTTCTTT
NA,TRBJ1-1,14,TRBD1,TRBV29-1,CSVELTGGPTEAFF,TGCAGCGTTGAACTGACAGGGGGGCCCACTGAAGCTTTCTTT
NA,TRBJ2-1,13,NA,TRBV4-3,CASSQDIPYEQFF,TGCGCCAGCAGCCAAGATATCCCGTATGAGCAGTTCTTC
NA,TRBJ2-3,16,TRBD2,TRBV6-5,CASSYRLATNTDTQYF,TGTGCCAGCAGTTACCGACTAGCGACAAACACAGATACGCAGTATTTT
many,TRBJ2-3,17,NA,TRBV21-1,CASSKVFRGRGTDTQYF,TGTGCCAGCAGCAAAGTGTTTAGGGGCAGAGGCACAGATACGCAGTATTTT
few,TRBJ1-5,15,NA,TRBV10-3,CAISEAGPGDQPQHF,TGTGCCATCAGTGAAGCGGGGCCGGGTGACCAGCCCCAGCATTTT
NA,TRBJ2-7,14,NA,TRBV18,CASSPPGGGKEQYF,TGTGCCAGCTCACCCCCCGGGGGAGGAAAGGAGCAGTACTTC
once,TRBJ2-3,17,NA,TRBV11-2,CASSAFRLGTSTDTQYF,TGTGCCAGCAGCGCATTCCGACTTGGAACTAGCACAGATACGCAGTATTTT
NA,TRBJ1-5,13,NA,TRBV27,CASSLISFQPQHF,TGTGCCAGCAGTTTAATCTCTTTTCAGCCCCAGCATTTT
NA,TRBJ2-1,17,NA,TRBV19,CASSIASGGAERNEQFF,TGTGCCAGTAGTATAGCCAGCGGAGGGGCCGAGCGCAATGAGCAGTTCTTC
NA,TRBJ1-1,19,NA,TRBV21-1,CASSKRRSVPVLWNTEAFF,TGTGCCAGCAGCAAACGCCGCTCCGTACCAGTTCTCTGGAACACTGAAGCTTTCTTT
NA,TRBJ2-1,13,TRBD1,TRBV7-3,CASTGTGGNEQFF,TGTGCCAGCACCGGGACAGGGGGCAATGAGCAGTTCTTC
NA,TRBJ1-2,14,NA,TRBV28,CASRVEGSGYGYTF,TGTGCCAGCAGGGTAGAGGGTTCTGGCTATGGCTACACCTTC
NA,TRBJ2-7,13,TRBD1,TRBV2,CASLKTGAGEQYF,TGTGCCAGCTTGAAGACAGGGGCAGGCGAGCAGTACTTC
NA,TRBJ2-1,16,NA,TRBV9,CASSGGGGRSYNEQFF,TGTGCCAGCAGCGGGGGAGGCGGGCGCTCCTACAATGAGCAGTTCTTC
few,TRBJ1-2,13,NA,TRBV28,CASRVGQGYGYTF,TGTGCCAGCAGGGTCGGGCAGGGCTATGGCTACACCTTC
NA,TRBJ1-2,17,NA,TRBV3-1/TRBV3-2,CASSRQERWESNYGYTF,TGTGCCAGCAGCCGACAGGAGCGGTGGGAATCTAACTATGGCTACACCTTC
once,TRBJ1-2,12,NA,TRBV2,CASSYRVEGYTF,TGTGCCAGCAGTTACAGGGTGGAGGGCTACACCTTC
NA,TRBJ2-1,12,TRBD1,TRBV18,CASSPQQGWPFF,TGTGCCAGCTCACCACAACAGGGGTGGCCGTTCTTC
NA,TRBJ2-4,14,NA,TRBV3-1/TRBV3-2,CAPKGSRAKNIQYF,TGTGCCCCCAAGGGGTCTCGGGCCAAAAACATTCAGTACTTC
many,TRBJ2-1,15,TRBD2,TRBV19,CASSIDKREGSEQFF,TGTGCCAGTAGTATAGATAAGCGGGAGGGCAGTGAGCAGTTCTTC
NA,TRBJ1-5,15,NA,TRBV5-8,CASSSRGGGNQPQHF,TGTGCCAGCAGCTCGCGGGGCGGAGGCAATCAGCCCCAGCATTTT
NA,TRBJ2-2,15,TRBD2,TRBV7-9,CASSVRDYNTGELFF,TGTGCCAGCAGCGTCCGGGACTACAACACCGGGGAGCTGTTTTTT
NA,TRBJ2-7,17,TRBD2,TRBV7-9,CASSFGLAGISSYEQYF,TGTGCCAGCAGCTTTGGACTAGCGGGCATAAGCTCGTACGAGCAGTACTTC
many,TRBJ1-5,19,NA,TRBV28,CASSLSFDSGIYSNQPQHF,TGTGCCAGCAGTTTATCGTTCGACAGTGGGATTTATAGCAATCAGCCCCAGCATTTT
NA,TRBJ2-5,19,TRBD1,TRBV30,CAWSVQYRGNVAPSETQYF,TGTGCCTGGAGTGTACAGTACAGGGGTAACGTGGCGCCCTCAGAGACCCAGTACTTC
NA,TRBJ2-1,13,NA,TRBV30,CAWRGSGYNEQFF,TGTGCCTGGAGGGGCTCTGGGTACAATGAGCAGTTCTTC
NA,TRBJ2-3,13,NA,TRBV12-3/TRBV12-4,CASSTYSTDTQYF,TGTGCCAGCAGTACTTACAGCACAGATACGCAGTATTTT
NA,TRBJ2-3,16,TRBD2,TRBV7-3,CASSRIPSGAGDTQYF,TGTGCCAGCAGCCGTATACCTAGCGGCGCGGGGGATACGCAGTATTTT
few,TRBJ1-1,15,NA,TRBV6-5,CASRTGSGFRTEAFF,TGTGCCAGCAGAACCGGATCAGGGTTTCGAACTGAAGCTTTCTTT
NA,TRBJ1-3,13,TRBD1,TRBV28,CASSFSRGNTIYF,TGTGCCAGCAGTTTTAGCAGGGGGAACACCATATATTTT
NA,TRBJ1-1,14,NA,TRBV11-2,CASSLDRWSTEAFF,TGTGCCAGCAGCTTAGACAGATGGAGCACTGAAGCTTTCTTT
NA,TRBJ1-1,17,TRBD1,TRBV5-8,CASSQRPGTGLNTEAFF,TGTGCCAGCAGCCAACGTCCCGGGACAGGGTTGAACACTGAAGCTTTCTTT
NA,TRBJ2-7,14,NA,TRBV5-1,CASSPTGVRREQYF,TGCGCCAGCAGCCCAACAGGAGTGAGGCGGGAGCAGTACTTC
NA,TRBJ2-2,17,NA,TRBV27,CASRLNRATRLGGELFF,TGTGCCAGCAGGCTCAACAGGGCTACTAGACTTGGCGGGGAGCTGTTTTTT
NA,TRBJ2-7,13,NA,TRBV24-1,CATSDPPQNEQYF,TGTGCCACCAGTGATCCCCCCCAGAACGAGCAGTACTTC
NA,TRBJ1-3,15,TRBD1,TRBV5-1,CASSSDRGLGNTIYF,TGCGCCAGCAGCTCCGACAGGGGGCTGGGAAACACCATATATTTT
NA,TRBJ1-6,13,NA,TRBV5-8,CASSLDRRSPLHF,TGTGCCAGCAGCCTCGACAGACGTTCACCCCTCCACTTT
NA,TRBJ1-6,17,NA,TRBV4-1,CASSQENTGSLNSPLHF,TGCGCCAGCAGCCAAGAAAACACAGGGAGCTTAAATTCACCCCTCCACTTT